This is a list of T cell receptor beta chains from one sample in a study of blood T cell repertoires in COVID-19. This table comes from immunoSEQ multiplex PCR, and its TCRdb copy is limited to in-frame clones, with some not included. This table has about 200,000 clones, 82% appearing once. The source material was PBMCs or T cells enriched from blood (not recorded which). The receptors were gathered from a woman between 55 and 75 years old with acute COVID-19. Each CDR3 is given with its conserved first and last residue. A D gene is named only where the DNA matches it firmly. Some rows have no size entry. The others give once, few or many, or a class for an expanded clone.

clone size: -; V gene: TRBV25-1; D gene: TRBD2; CDR3 length: 16; J gene: TRBJ2-1; CDR3 DNA: TGTGCCAGCGGTCGCATAAGCGGGGACTCCTACAATGAGCAGTTCTTC; CDR3 protein: CASGRISGDSYNEQFF
clone size: -; V gene: TRBV7-2; D gene: TRBD2; CDR3 length: 15; J gene: TRBJ2-7; CDR3 DNA: TGTGCCAGCAGCTTAGGCGGGGGTAGCTCCTACGAGCAGTACTTC; CDR3 protein: CASSLGGGSSYEQYF
clone size: -; V gene: TRBV30; D gene: -; CDR3 length: 16; J gene: TRBJ1-5; CDR3 DNA: TGTGCCTGGAGTTTTCTGGGGACTGGGATCAATCAGCCCCAGCATTTT; CDR3 protein: CAWSFLGTGINQPQHF
clone size: -; V gene: TRBV29-1; D gene: -; CDR3 length: 12; J gene: TRBJ1-4; CDR3 DNA: TGCAGCGTTGGACAACCTAATGAAAAACTGTTTTTT; CDR3 protein: CSVGQPNEKLFF
clone size: -; V gene: TRBV3-1/TRBV3-2; D gene: TRBD2; CDR3 length: 16; J gene: TRBJ2-1; CDR3 DNA: TGTGCCAGCAGCCCCCTCAGCAGCGGGGGATACAATGAGCAGTTCTTC; CDR3 protein: CASSPLSSGGYNEQFF
clone size: -; V gene: TRBV27; D gene: -; CDR3 length: 14; J gene: TRBJ2-2; CDR3 DNA: TGTGCCAGCAGGCAGGGACAGAACACCGGGGAGCTGTTTTTT; CDR3 protein: CASRQGQNTGELFF
clone size: -; V gene: TRBV19; D gene: -; CDR3 length: 13; J gene: TRBJ2-4; CDR3 DNA: TGTGCCAGTAGTATGGGAGTGGGCGGCATTCAGTACTTC; CDR3 protein: CASSMGVGGIQYF
clone size: -; V gene: TRBV28; D gene: -; CDR3 length: 15; J gene: TRBJ1-5; CDR3 DNA: TGTGCCAGCAGCCCCCTCGACATTATTAATCAGCCCCAGCATTTT; CDR3 protein: CASSPLDIINQPQHF
clone size: few; V gene: TRBV19; D gene: TRBD1; CDR3 length: 14; J gene: TRBJ1-1; CDR3 DNA: TGTGCCAGTAGCGACAGGGACGGTGGGACTGAAGCTTTCTTT; CDR3 protein: CASSDRDGGTEAFF
clone size: once; V gene: TRBV7-2; D gene: -; CDR3 length: 15; J gene: TRBJ1-1; CDR3 DNA: TGTGCCAGCAGCGTAGGTGGGGGGGGCAACACTGAAGCTTTCTTT; CDR3 protein: CASSVGGGGNTEAFF
clone size: -; V gene: TRBV9; D gene: -; CDR3 length: 15; J gene: TRBJ1-1; CDR3 DNA: TGTGCCAGCAGCGCCATGGAAGGGGACTCAGCAGGAGCTTTCTTT; CDR3 protein: CASSAMEGDSAGAFF
clone size: -; V gene: TRBV5-4; D gene: -; CDR3 length: 16; J gene: TRBJ2-1; CDR3 DNA: TGTGCCAGCAGCTTGGAGGTGGGGAGCTCCTACAATGAGCAGTTCTTC; CDR3 protein: CASSLEVGSSYNEQFF
clone size: -; V gene: TRBV2; D gene: TRBD1; CDR3 length: 13; J gene: TRBJ1-6; CDR3 DNA: TGTGCCAGCAGTGCAAGTAAGGGGGCGACCCTCCACTTT; CDR3 protein: CASSASKGATLHF